This paragraph reports one T cell receptor beta chain. This sample was included in a study of OX40 agonist ivuxolimab in advanced cancers. Study background: Patients got intravenous ivuxolimab at 0.01 to 10 mg/kg every 2 weeks.

Trimming cost V 1 base and J 10 bases, with 8 bases left between them. There are 11 residues in the CDR3. The V gene's germline CDR1 is GTSNPN and CDR2 SVGIG (reference sequence). TCRdb's copy holds only in-frame clones and misses some; the assay was immunoSEQ multiplex PCR. The data contain tens of thousands of clones, about 90% of them singletons. The chain is built from TRBV30 and TRBJ2-1; D remains unclear. Here the sequenced sample was CD4+ or CD8+ T cells sorted from blood, taken in a trial of the OX40 agonist ivuxolimab. The TCR sequence derives from an adult with an advanced solid tumor such as melanoma, head and neck, liver or kidney cancer. In DNA form, the CDR3 reads TGTGCCTGGAGTGGCAATGGGGAGCAGTTCTTC. Its protein is CAWSGNGEQFF.